This entry lists 7 T cell receptor beta chains sequenced from one sample in a study of blood T cell repertoires in COVID-19. The data were produced by immunoSEQ multiplex PCR, yet TCRdb's version contains in-frame clones alone and is incomplete. The sample holds 150,000 to 200,000 clones; roughly 80% are singletons and the top ten take around 3%. Sequencing was done on a sample of peripheral blood. Receptors originate from a man in his 70s with acute or convalescent COVID-19.

This clone appeared a single time. V gene TRBV6-5 combines with J gene TRBJ1-2; 7 bases are shared with TRBD1. Trimming at V came to 7 bases and at J to 4 bases, leaving 12 bases not matched to a gene. The germline gives CDR1 MNHEY, CDR2 SVGAGI. This CDR3 has 15 residues. The CDR3 is CASNTGDPALYGYTF. Here the CDR3 DNA reads TGTGCCAGCAACACAGGGGACCCGGCCCTCTATGGCTACACCTTC.

The rearrangement links TRBV2 to TRBJ1-1, with D perhaps matching TRBD1 (5 bases). Germline V gene lookup returns CDR1 SNHLY and CDR2 FYNNEI. This CDR3 region has 14 residues. Trimming stripped 4 bases from V and 0 bases from J, with 9 bases between. CDR3 sequence reads: CASSATVLNTEAFF. The CDR3, as DNA: TGTGCCAGCAGTGCGACAGTCTTGAACACTGAAGCTTTCTTT.

V and J are TRBV7-9 and TRBJ1-2; 7 positions match TRBD1. Germline V gene data show CDR1 as SEHNR and CDR2 as FQNEAQ (reference sequence). The CDR3 spans 13 residues. The V gene end was trimmed by 4 bases and the J gene end by 8 bases; junction bases not matched to a gene: 7. CDR3 sequence (DNA): TGTGCCAGCAGCTCCCAACAGGGGAGCGGCTACACCTTC. It encodes CASSSQQGSGYTF.

This clone was found once. The chain uses TRBV27 and TRBJ2-7, with 9 nucleotides matching TRBD2. J lost 0 bases, V lost 5 bases, and 11 bases had no gene match. The CDR3 runs to 17 residues. CDR1 is MNHEY, CDR2 SMNVEV, per germline (reference sequence). For the CDR3, the DNA is TGTGCCAGCAGTCCGCGACGTATAGCGGGAGTCTCCTACGAGCAGTACTTC. It specifies CASSPRRIAGVSYEQYF.

The V and J genes are TRBV6-2 or TRBV6-3 and TRBJ1-6; 10 bases map to TRBD1. Germline assignment: CDR1 MNHEY and CDR2 SVGEGT. After removal of 2 bases from V and 10 bases from J, the junction contained 5 bases not matched to a gene. The CDR3 runs to 15 residues. The CDR3 sequence is CASSYTTGGFSPLHF. The CDR3 DNA sequence: TGTGCCAGCAGTTACACGACAGGGGGCTTCTCACCCCTCCACTTT.

As to this clone: The junction departs from germline at one end; a sequencing error may be responsible. The V gene is TRBV11-3, the J gene TRBJ2-5; tentative D call: TRBD1 (6 bases). This CDR3 region has 15 residues. The germline V gene encodes CDR1 SGHNT and CDR2 YENEEA. This CDR3 reads CASSSRTGPQQTQYF. The CDR3 DNA sequence: TGTGCCAGCAGCTCCCGTACAGGGCCCCAACAGACCCAGTACTTC. Full variable domain (remainder filled in from reference TRBV11-3 and TRBJ2-5): EAGVVQSPRYKIIEKKQPVAFWCNPISGHNTLYWYLQNLGQGPELLIRYENEEAVDDSQLPKDRFSAERLKGVDSTLKIQPAELGDSAVYLCASSSRTGPQQTQYFGPGTRLLVL.

This clone was seen ten or more times. The V gene is TRBV7-9, the J gene TRBJ1-4; no reliable D call. V lost 7 bases and J lost 0, with 6 bases in between. Germline CDR1 SEHNR, CDR2 FQNEAQ (reference sequence). This CDR3 region has 13 residues. The CDR3 loop reads CASNGATNEKLFF. The CDR3 DNA reads as TGTGCCAGCAACGGGGCAACTAATGAAAAACTGTTTTTT.